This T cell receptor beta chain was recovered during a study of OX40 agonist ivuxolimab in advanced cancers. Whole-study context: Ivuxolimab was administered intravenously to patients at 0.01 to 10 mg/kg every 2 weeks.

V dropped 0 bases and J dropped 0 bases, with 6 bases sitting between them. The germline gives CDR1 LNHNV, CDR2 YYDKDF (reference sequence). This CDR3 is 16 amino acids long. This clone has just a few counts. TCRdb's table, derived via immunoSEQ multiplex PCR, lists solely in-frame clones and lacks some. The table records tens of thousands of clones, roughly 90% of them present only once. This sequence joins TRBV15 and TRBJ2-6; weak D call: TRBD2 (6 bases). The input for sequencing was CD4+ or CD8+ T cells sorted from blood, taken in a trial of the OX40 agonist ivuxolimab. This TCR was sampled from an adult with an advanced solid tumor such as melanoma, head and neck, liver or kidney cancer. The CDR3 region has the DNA TGTGCCACCAGCAGAGAGCGGGGCTCTGGGGCCAACGTCCTGACTTTC. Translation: CATSRERGSGANVLTF.